The 28 T cell receptor beta chains reported below all come from one sample, sequenced in a study of OX40 agonist ivuxolimab in advanced cancers. This table comes from immunoSEQ multiplex PCR, and its TCRdb copy is limited to in-frame clones, with some not included. Among about 83,000 clones listed, roughly 91% were seen once. The specimen was CD4+ or CD8+ T cells sorted from blood, collected in a trial of the OX40 agonist ivuxolimab. These receptors were collected from an adult with an advanced solid tumor such as melanoma, head and neck, liver or kidney cancer.

The chain is built from TRBV5-1 and TRBJ1-2; 11 bases map to TRBD1. This CDR3 region has 14 residues. The V and J ends lost 4 bases and 3 bases, in that order; junction bases with no gene match: 2. Germline V gene lookup returns CDR1 SGHRS and CDR2 YFSETQ. CDR3 amino acids: CASSRTGGDYGYTF. The CDR3 DNA follows: TGCGCCAGCAGCAGGACAGGGGGCGACTATGGCTACACCTTC.

This chain links TRBV4-3 with TRBJ2-2; no firm D call. CDR3 length equals 15 residues. V gave up 1 base and J gave up 3 bases, with 9 bases separating them. Germline V gene sequence: CDR1 LGHNA, CDR2 YSLEER. This chain's CDR3 is CASSQGEGHTGELFF. The CDR3 DNA is TGCGCCAGCAGCCAAGGTGAAGGTCACACCGGGGAGCTGTTTTTT.

The chain carries TRBV27 and TRBJ2-7; 12 bases fit TRBD2. The V segment lost 1 base and the J segment 4 bases; nucleotides outside the gene matches: 11. Germline loops: CDR1 MNHEY, CDR2 SMNVEV (reference sequence). The CDR3 consists of 18 residues. The CDR3 protein is CASSLYGHRTSGDYEQYF. Written as DNA, the CDR3 is TGTGCCAGCAGTTTATACGGCCACAGGACTAGCGGGGATTACGAGCAGTACTTC.

The J gene is TRBJ2-2, the V gene TRBV9; D call uncertain. This CDR3 is built from 16 residues. CDR1 and CDR2 (germline): SGDLS, YYNGEE. Deletions cut 3 bases from V and 2 bases from J, with 14 bases between. CDR3 in DNA: TGTGCCAGCAGCGCTTCCCTCTCGGATAACACCGGGGAGCTGTTTTTT. Residues: CASSASLSDNTGELFF.

The V and J genes are TRBV7-2 and TRBJ2-2; no reliable D call. The V gene lost 5 bases and the J gene lost 1 base, with 5 bases spanning the gap. The CDR3 is 13 residues long. CDR1 SGHTA and CDR2 FQGNSA come from the germline V gene. The CDR3: CASSPQNTGELFF. CDR3 sequence (DNA): TGTGCCAGCAGCCCCCAGAACACCGGGGAGCTGTTTTTT.

The rearrangement links TRBV25-1 to TRBJ2-1, with D hard to call. The germline gives CDR1 MGHDK, CDR2 SYGVNS. The CDR3 spans 12 residues. The ends were cut back, 4 bases at V and 3 bases at J, with 4 bases in the middle. CDR3 loop: CASSVGYNEQFF. CDR3 sequence (DNA): TGTGCCAGCAGTGTCGGCTACAATGAGCAGTTCTTC.

Here the CDR3 reads CASRRGTGTINNEQFF. CDR3 sequence (DNA): TGTGCCAGCAGAAGAGGGACTGGGACAATAAACAATGAGCAGTTCTTC. The rearrangement links TRBV27 to TRBJ2-1; D tentatively fits TRBD1 or TRBD2 (6 bases each). Trimming left V 6 bases short and J 5 bases short, with 20 bases between. The germline V gene has CDR1 MNHEY and CDR2 SMNVEV (reference sequence). The CDR3 sequence is 16 residues long.

Only one count was recorded for this clone. The V gene is TRBV5-4, the J gene TRBJ2-7; D not certain. Germline CDR1 is SGHNT and CDR2 is YYREEE (reference sequence). There are 15 residues in the CDR3. The V end lost 0 bases, the J end lost 4 bases, and 14 bases lay between the germline ends. Here the CDR3 reads CASSLGPLLVYEQYF. CDR3 nucleotide sequence: TGTGCCAGCAGCTTGGGCCCTCTACTCGTTTACGAGCAGTACTTC.

The sample holds one count of this clone. This chain uses TRBV28 with TRBJ1-5; D is possibly TRBD1 (6 bases). The CDR3 covers 21 residues. V gave up 4 bases and J gave up 0 bases, with 28 bases separating them. Germline V CDR1 and CDR2: MDHEN, SYDVKM. The CDR3 loop reads CASSSPWAGEGVVNSNQPQHF. Here the CDR3 DNA reads TGTGCCAGCAGTTCCCCTTGGGCAGGGGAGGGGGTTGTTAATAGCAATCAGCCCCAGCATTTT.

V usage is TRBV28 and J usage is TRBJ1-5, with 11 bases fitting TRBD1. Germline V gene data show CDR1 as MDHEN and CDR2 as SYDVKM. J gave up 4 bases and V 6 bases, and 8 bases lay outside the gene matches. The CDR3 is 16 amino acids. CDR3 bases: TGTGCCAGCAGGGGACAGGGGGTCGTATGGAATCAGCCCCAGCATTTT. This codes for CASRGQGVVWNQPQHF.

The chain carries TRBV6-5 and TRBJ2-1; D is perhaps TRBD2 (6 bases). V lost 5 bases and J 5 bases, leaving 16 bases between the germline ends. Germline-derived CDR1 and CDR2 are MNHEY and SVGAGI. The CDR3 length is 15 residues. The CDR3 region is CASSPSLAVNNEQFF. The CDR3, as DNA: TGTGCCAGCAGTCCAAGTTTAGCGGTTAACAATGAGCAGTTCTTC.

The rearrangement links TRBV18 to TRBJ2-5; 7 bases are shared with TRBD1. This CDR3 has 16 residues. CDR1 is KGHSH and CDR2 is LQKENI in the germline V gene. V dropped 0 bases and J dropped 6; count of bases not matched to a gene: 10. CDR3 DNA sequence: TGTGCCAGCTCACCACCGGCAGGGGGTGTCCGTAAGACCCAGTACTTC. It specifies CASSPPAGGVRKTQYF. The whole variable domain, filled in from reference TRBV18 and TRBJ2-5, reads NAGVMQNPRHLVRRRGQEARLRCSPMKGHSHVYWYRQLPEEGLKFMVYLQKENIIDESGMPKERFSAEFPKEGPSILRIQQVVRGDSAAYFCASSPPAGGVRKTQYFGPGTRLLVL.

This clone was seen only a few times. This rearrangement joins TRBV6-5 to TRBJ1-2, with D perhaps matching TRBD1 (6 bases). Trimming shortened V by 6 bases and J by 0 bases, and 11 bases separated the two germline ends. CDR3 size: 14 residues. Germline CDR1 MNHEY, CDR2 SVGAGI. CDR3 nucleotides: TGTGCCAGCAGCCCCGGGGGGCCTAACTATGGCTACACCTTC. Its translation is CASSPGGPNYGYTF.

The chain recombines TRBV5-4 with TRBJ2-6; 9 bases map to TRBD1. The CDR3 length is 16 residues. CDR1 is SGHNT and CDR2 is YYREEE in the germline V gene (reference sequence). V lost 2 bases and J lost 1; bases outside the gene matches: 1. CDR3 nucleotide sequence: TGTGCCAGCAGCTTCGGGACAGGGTCTGGGGCCAACGTCCTGACTTTC. Residues: CASSFGTGSGANVLTF.

The chain's CDR3 is CASSLGTGGYEQYF. CDR3 DNA sequence: TGTGCCAGCAGTCTCGGGACAGGGGGCTACGAGCAGTACTTC. V usage is TRBV6-6 and J usage is TRBJ2-7; 11 bases are a match to TRBD1. Trimming removed 5 bases from V and 3 bases from J; junction bases left unmatched: 3. The length of the CDR3 is 14 residues. From germline, CDR1 is MNHNY and CDR2 SVGAGI (reference sequence).

The chain recombines TRBV14 with TRBJ1-5; D unresolved. Deletions cut 0 bases from V and 6 bases from J, with 6 bases between. This CDR3 comprises 13 residues. CDR1 SGHDN and CDR2 FVKESK come from the germline V gene. Written as DNA, the CDR3 is TGTGCCAGCAGCCAAGAGGGAGGTCAGCCCCAGCATTTT. Protein: CASSQEGGQPQHF.

V is TRBV5-1 and J is TRBJ2-1; maybe TRBD1 (6 bases). Germline CDR1 and CDR2: SGHRS and YFSETQ. Trimming left V 0 bases short and J 5 bases short, with 15 bases between. The CDR3 covers 16 residues. CDR3 in DNA: TGCGCCAGCAGCTTGGCCGTAGGGGGACGACACAATGAGCAGTTCTTC. It translates to CASSLAVGGRHNEQFF.

This clone was counted a few times. This chain's CDR3 is CASREIKGTGDYGYTF. The CDR3, as DNA: TGCGCCAGCAGGGAGATTAAAGGGACAGGAGACTATGGCTACACCTTC. This chain connects TRBV10-1 to TRBJ1-2, with 8 bases matching TRBD1. This CDR3 has 16 residues. Germline assignment: CDR1 WNHNN and CDR2 SYGVQD (reference sequence). V shed 6 bases and J 3 bases; nucleotides not matched to a gene: 12.

The chain is built from TRBV6-1 and TRBJ2-1, with D possibly called TRBD1 or TRBD2 (5 bases each). Per the germline V gene, CDR1 is MNHNS and CDR2 is SASEGT. The CDR3 has 15 residues. Trimming stripped 0 bases from V and 6 bases from J, with 12 bases between. In DNA form, the CDR3 reads TGTGCCAGCAGTGAAGCCGGGACCCAGTTCAATGAGCAGTTCTTC. This gives the protein CASSEAGTQFNEQFF.

The chain links TRBV4-3 to TRBJ1-2, with 8 bases matching TRBD1. The CDR3 has 15 residues. With V trimmed by 4 bases and J by 4 bases, 8 bases remained unmatched. The V gene's germline CDR1 is LGHNA and CDR2 YSLEER. Here the CDR3 reads CASSPGQGISYGYTF. CDR3 nucleotides: TGCGCCAGCAGCCCAGGACAGGGAATCTCCTATGGCTACACCTTC.

This chain uses TRBV28 with TRBJ1-2; 11 bases are shared with TRBD1. The CDR3 sequence is 15 residues long. The germline V gene encodes CDR1 MDHEN and CDR2 SYDVKM. The trim removed 7 bases at V and 3 bases at J, leaving 7 bases unmatched. Here the CDR3 DNA reads TGTGCCAGCACGGACAGGGGGCGCGTATACTATGGCTACACCTTC. This encodes CASTDRGRVYYGYTF.

The sample holds one count of this clone. This chain joins TRBV7-6 and TRBJ2-3; 9 bases align to TRBD2. Per germline, CDR1 SGHVS and CDR2 FNYEAQ. CDR3 size: 14 residues. Germline trimming cut 5 bases from V and 3 bases from J; bases unmatched to any gene: 3. The CDR3 region has the DNA TGTGCCAGCAGCGCGAGCGGGAGGACAGATACGCAGTATTTT. Translation gives CASSASGRTDTQYF.

CDR3 sequence (DNA): TGTGCCACCAGGATCGGGGAGACCCAGTACTTC. Translation: CATRIGETQYF. The chain carries TRBV15 and TRBJ2-5, with D hard to call. The V gene's germline CDR1 is LNHNV and CDR2 YYDKDF (reference sequence). This CDR3 is 11 amino acids long. Trimming stripped 6 bases from V and 5 bases from J, with 7 bases between.

This sequence joins TRBV5-4 and TRBJ2-7; TRBD2 might be the D (7 bases). The V end was cut by 0 bases, the J end by 3 bases, with 10 bases between. Germline CDR1 is SGHNT and CDR2 is YYREEE (reference sequence). The CDR3 extends over 14 amino acids. CDR3 region: CASSLAGGHYEQYF. As DNA, the CDR3 is TGTGCCAGCAGCTTGGCGGGGGGACACTACGAGCAGTACTTC.

J is TRBJ1-2 and V is TRBV7-2; D not certain. CDR3 length: 14 residues. Trimming removed 1 base from V and 4 bases from J, with 10 bases in between. The germline V gene encodes CDR1 SGHTA and CDR2 FQGNSA. The CDR3 reads CASSLVKGPYGYTF. The CDR3 DNA sequence: TGTGCCAGCAGCTTAGTTAAGGGTCCCTATGGCTACACCTTC.

V usage is TRBV30 and J usage is TRBJ1-2, with 9 bases aligning to TRBD1. The CDR3 runs to 14 residues. V was clipped by 4 bases and J by 4 bases; unmatched bases: 7. The germline CDR1 and CDR2 sequences are GTSNPN and SVGIG (reference sequence). In DNA form, the CDR3 reads TGTGCCTGGAACCGGGACAGGGTAGGCTATGGCTACACCTTC. It codes for CAWNRDRVGYGYTF.

The CDR3, as DNA: TGTGCCAGCAGCTTAATGAACACCATATATTTT. Protein product: CASSLMNTIYF. The chain employs TRBV7-2 and TRBJ1-3; D is unclear. V lost 2 bases, J lost 7 bases, and 3 bases lay in between. The germline V gene has CDR1 SGHTA and CDR2 FQGNSA. CDR3 length: 11 amino acids.

This chain links TRBV6-5 with TRBJ1-1; TRBD1 aligns across 10 bases. The J segment lost 2 bases and the V segment lost 6 bases, leaving 3 bases of the junction unmatched. The CDR3 spans 14 residues. Germline V gene data show CDR1 as MNHEY and CDR2 as SVGAGI. The CDR3 loop reads CASSRDRGNTEAFF. For the CDR3, the DNA is TGTGCCAGCAGCCGGGACAGGGGTAACACTGAAGCTTTCTTT.